The 2 T cell receptor beta chains listed next were all sequenced from one sample in a study of T cell repertoires in cytomegalovirus infection. TCRdb reanalysed the reads using MiXCR and keeps one entry per CDR3 protein. Counted here are more than 250,000 distinct CDR3 sequences, 25% occurring once; the ten biggest clones make up more than 10%. These receptors lack a known antigen. This sample comprised cultured PBMCs, obtained from culture after CMV antigen stimulation. The receptors shown here come from a human donor in good health (CMV status not recorded). Some clones in this sample may be carry-over from other donors' samples.

V gene TRBV7-2 combines with J gene TRBJ2-3; D is uncertain. The germline V gene encodes CDR1 SGHTA and CDR2 FQGNSA. The CDR3 is 15 amino acids. The V gene lost 2 bases and the J gene lost 5 bases, with 14 bases spanning the gap. CDR3 sequence: CASSLRNSDGDTQYF. In nucleotides, the CDR3 is TGTGCCAGCAGCTTAAGAAATTCCGATGGAGATACGCAGTATTTT.

The chain employs TRBV6-2 or TRBV6-3 and TRBJ2-1; possibly TRBD2 for D (5 bases). Trimming shortened V by 6 bases and J by 0 bases, and 15 bases separated the two germline ends. This CDR3 contains 16 residues. Germline values: CDR1 MNHEY, CDR2 SVGEGT. The CDR3 is CASRTLGSSSYNEQFF. The CDR3 bases are TGTGCCAGCAGAACCTTAGGGAGTAGCTCCTACAATGAGCAGTTCTTC.